This T cell receptor (beta chain) was found in a study of glioma-infiltrating T cells listed by TCRdb under 2016. For the wider study: TCR alpha- and beta-chain repertoires were sequenced from glioma tissue, non-neoplastic brain tissue and matched peripheral blood mononuclear cells. To gauge divergence between tissue and blood T-cell populations, every tissue-infiltrating repertoire was compared against the peripheral blood repertoire from the same patient. The paired cohort was made up of three low-grade glioma patients, about 8 primary glioblastoma patients and three non-glioma patients who contributed non-neoplastic brain tissue.

Reading the germline V gene gives CDR1 MGHRA and CDR2 YSYEKL. The CDR3 has 18 amino acids, counting the end cysteine and phenylalanine. The retained sequence is limited to the CDR3, 54 bases, with the frame set at the first base. Relative to germline, V is 0 bases shorter and J is 4 bases shorter, with 22 bases between their ends. What the authors observed across the whole study: Group comparisons were based on small numbers of patients: three non-neoplastic, three low-grade glioma and 7 to 9 glioblastoma patients. VJ-independent divergence between tissue and blood was below expectation in non-neoplastic patients but above expectation in all gliomas, especially low-grade gliomas. Only a very small number of CDR3 sequences turned up in both tissue and blood, a result put down to high CDR3 diversity combined with limited sampling.

This clonotype was observed once. No cognate antigen has been identified for it. Base-call qualities are not available, and no considerably larger clone is one nucleotide away. A single read offers scant evidence. The iRepertoire nested amplicon-rescue multiplex PCR (arm-PCR) platform was used to amplify TCR alpha and beta CDR3 regions from RNA. One-step reverse transcription and amplification used about 95-400 ng of tissue mRNA or PBMC total RNA as input. After bead purification, a secondary multiplex PCR added Illumina adapters, and libraries were gel-purified between 200 and 400 bp. Demultiplexing relied on internal 6-nucleotide barcodes carried by the libraries. The libraries were sequenced on an Illumina MiSeq using 2x220 or 2x250 nucleotide paired-end reads. In the authors' own workflow: Paired reads were merged using FLASH 1.2.11 and aligned with BWA-MEM to the GRCh37 human genome, and TRA and TRB reads were then extracted. V and J assignment used an IMGT-derived reference of cassette sequences and CDR3 motifs that included pseudogenes. Three-frame translation of reads was performed, and productive CDR3s were defined as those with a C...FGXG motif and no stop codons. A clonotype was defined as a unique combination of a V-J cassette pair and a CDR3 amino acid sequence. Hamming distance filtering was applied to reads, with thresholds set by the sequence error rate of each sample in mapped regions. Through fastp at Q25 and MiXCR, TCRdb rebuilt clones from the public reads, retaining in-frame beta chains. Rows matching on CDR3 protein sequence are summarized as one entry with the most common DNA and genes. The V and J calls were determined by TCRdb, not by the authors. The sample table shows about 130,000 distinct CDR3 sequences, and approximately 25% are seen once. The top ten clonotypes cover 13% to 15% of the sample.

Recombination connected TRBV4-1 to TRBJ2-7; the D segment might be TRBD1 or TRBD2, since each matches 7 bases. This TCR derives from a human donor with low-grade glioma or glioblastoma, undergoing nonglioma brain surgery, or in good health (not recorded which). The sequenced material came from glioma tissue, nonneoplastic brain tissue, or PBMCs (not recorded which). The CDR3 protein sequence reads: CASSQDRWGGRGGYEQYF. The base sequence is TGCGCCAGCAGCCAAGATAGGTGGGGGGGCAGGGGGGGATACGAGCAGTACTTC.